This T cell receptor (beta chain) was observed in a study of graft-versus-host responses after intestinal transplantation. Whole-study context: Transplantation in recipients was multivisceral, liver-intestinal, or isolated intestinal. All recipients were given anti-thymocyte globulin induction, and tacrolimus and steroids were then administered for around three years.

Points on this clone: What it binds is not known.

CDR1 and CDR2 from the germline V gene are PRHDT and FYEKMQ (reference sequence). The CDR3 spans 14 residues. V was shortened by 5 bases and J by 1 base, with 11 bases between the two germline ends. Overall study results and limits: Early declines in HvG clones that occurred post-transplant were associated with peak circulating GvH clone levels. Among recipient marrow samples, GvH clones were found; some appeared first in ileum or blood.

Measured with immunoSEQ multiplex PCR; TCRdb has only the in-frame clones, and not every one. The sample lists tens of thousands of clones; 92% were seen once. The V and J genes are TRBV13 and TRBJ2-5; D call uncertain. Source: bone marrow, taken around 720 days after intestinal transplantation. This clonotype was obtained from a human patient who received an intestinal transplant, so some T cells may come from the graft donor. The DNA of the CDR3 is TGTGCCAGCAGCCCGGCGCTCGCCCAAGAGACCCAGTACTTC. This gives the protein CASSPALAQETQYF.